This T cell receptor (beta chain) was sequenced for a study of cytomegalovirus exposure and HLA in healthy donors (TCRdb year 2017). Study-wide context: According to a later analysis, one platform produced both the 120 validation repertoires and the 670 or so repertoires of the first cohort. The study aimed to test whether signatures of past pathogen exposure could be identified by cataloging public T cell receptors. Along with the approximately 700-subject first cohort, a separate validation cohort of roughly 110 different subjects was used. The study combined high-throughput TCR immunosequencing, statistical association of individual TCRs with disease status, and machine learning to predict cytomegalovirus infection status.

Separate from the approximately 670-subject first cohort, the validation cohort of roughly 120 subjects was the group to which the donors belonged. The paper as a whole reports these results and caveats: In vitro tests confirmed that a few of the cytomegalovirus-associated TCR beta chains recognize cytomegalovirus antigens. In both the original and validation cohorts, the classifier was reported to diagnose cytomegalovirus status with high specificity and sensitivity. The authors suggested that the approach could potentially be extended to other disease states and immunological phenotypes. All 110 or so repertoires were used to score co-occurrence in the validation cohort in a later analysis, because that analysis had no HLA typing for the cohort. In a later analysis, TCRs clustered in the first cohort were found to also tend to co-occur in the 120 validation repertoires, with around 94% of cluster scores above 0. The study gave a list of over 150 TCR beta chains associated with cytomegalovirus. While some public TCRs were present in many individuals, most TCR sequences turned up only very rarely across donors.

A word on this clone: Its antigen has not been determined. Base qualities are not provided; no much larger clone lies one nucleotide away.

Receptors were amplified or captured by the immunoSEQ multiplex PCR assay. In the source study's methods: To diagnose cytomegalovirus status from the catalog of TCR beta chain sequences, a statistical classification framework was built. This immuneACCESS table, as held by TCRdb, lists in-frame sequences with V and J called but not all clones. Of the missing ones, under half trace to an unresolved V gene in checked studies; the others have no known cause. The D gene and trimming were derived from the DNA, and the V and J assignments and clone size from that table. The sample contains 130,000 to 150,000 clones, around nine tenths of them found a single time. In total, the top ten clones hold 7.5% to 8.5% of the sample. The cysteine opens and the phenylalanine closes a CDR3 of 14 amino acids. The kept DNA is CDR3 alone, 42 bases in frame from the first base. For CDR1 and CDR2, the germline V gene (reference sequence) lists MNHNY and SVGAGI. Trimming removed 4 bases from V and 7 bases from J; the gene matches leave 5 bases unexplained.

This TCR was recovered from a woman younger than 35 in good health and CMV-seropositive. The sequencing sample was made of PBMCs. The chain couples TRBV6-6 to TRBJ2-7, and TRBD1 matches 12 of the central bases. The CDR3 protein: CASSSGQGAREQYF. The DNA is TGTGCCAGCAGTTCGGGACAGGGGGCTAGGGAGCAGTACTTC.